The T cell receptor (beta chain) under discussion was sequenced for a study of blood T cell repertoires in COVID-19. Background on the study: The analysed material was cDNA or gDNA that came from T cells, B-cell-depleted T cells, or PBMCs.

The table came from immunoSEQ multiplex PCR; TCRdb's copy has only in-frame clones and leaves some out. The sample records about 360,000 clones, approximately 82% being singletons. The source is a man aged 25-40 years with active or convalescent COVID-19. The sample comprised peripheral blood.

The chain's CDR3 is CASSQAWDRNTIYF. The CDR3 bases are TGTGCCAGCAGCCAAGCATGGGACAGAAACACCATATATTTT. This sequence joins TRBV3-1 (or the pseudogene TRBV3-2) and TRBJ1-3; weak D call: TRBD1 (6 bases). Germline V gene sequence: CDR1 LGHDT, CDR2 YNNKEL (reference sequence). This CDR3 comprises 14 residues. With 1 base removed from V and 5 bases from J, the gap between germline ends came to 9 bases.